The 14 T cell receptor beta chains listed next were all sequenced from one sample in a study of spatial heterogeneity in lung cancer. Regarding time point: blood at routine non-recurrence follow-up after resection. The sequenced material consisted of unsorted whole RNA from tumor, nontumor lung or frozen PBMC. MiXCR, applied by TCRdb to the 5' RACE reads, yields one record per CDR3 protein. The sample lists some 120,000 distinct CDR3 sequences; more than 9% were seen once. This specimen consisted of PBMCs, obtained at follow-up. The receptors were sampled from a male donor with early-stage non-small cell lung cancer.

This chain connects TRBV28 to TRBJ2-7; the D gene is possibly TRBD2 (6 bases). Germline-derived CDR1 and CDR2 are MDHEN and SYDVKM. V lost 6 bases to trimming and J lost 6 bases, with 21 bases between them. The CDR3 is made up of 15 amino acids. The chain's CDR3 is CASSPVGLGGGEQYF. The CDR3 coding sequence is TGTGCCAGCAGCCCCGTTGGTCTGGGAGGAGGCGAGCAGTACTTC. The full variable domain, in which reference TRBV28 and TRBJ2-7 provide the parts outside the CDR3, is DVKVTQSSRYLVKRTGEKVFLECVQDMDHENMFWYRQDPGLGLRLIYFSYDVKMKEKGDIPEGYSVSREKKERFSLILESASTNQTSMYLCASSPVGLGGGEQYFGPGTRLTVT.

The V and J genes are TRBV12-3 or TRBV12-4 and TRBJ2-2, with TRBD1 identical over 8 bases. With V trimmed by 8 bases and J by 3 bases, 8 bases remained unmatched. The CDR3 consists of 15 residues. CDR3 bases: TGTGCCAGCCTCACCGGGACAGGCTACACCGGGGAGCTGTTTTTT. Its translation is CASLTGTGYTGELFF.

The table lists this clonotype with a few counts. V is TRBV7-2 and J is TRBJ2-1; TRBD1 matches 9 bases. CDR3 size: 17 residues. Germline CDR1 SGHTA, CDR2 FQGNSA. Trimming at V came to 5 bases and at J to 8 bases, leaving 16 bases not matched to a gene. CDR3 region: CASSVILRGQGFYEQFF. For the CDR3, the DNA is TGTGCCAGCAGCGTGATACTTCGAGGACAGGGGTTCTATGAGCAGTTCTTC.

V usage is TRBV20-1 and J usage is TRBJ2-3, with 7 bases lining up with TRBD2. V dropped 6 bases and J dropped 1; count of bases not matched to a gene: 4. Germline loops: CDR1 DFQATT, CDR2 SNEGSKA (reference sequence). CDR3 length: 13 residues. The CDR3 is CSAVAGGTDTQYF. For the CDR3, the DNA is TGCAGTGCGGTGGCGGGGGGCACAGATACGCAGTATTTT.

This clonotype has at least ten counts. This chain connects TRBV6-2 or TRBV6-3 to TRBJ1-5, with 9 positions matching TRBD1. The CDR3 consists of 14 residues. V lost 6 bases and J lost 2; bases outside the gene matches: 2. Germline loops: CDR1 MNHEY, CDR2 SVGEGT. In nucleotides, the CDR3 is TGTGCCAGCAGCCGGACAGGGGGCAATCAGCCCCAGCATTTT. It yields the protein CASSRTGGNQPQHF.

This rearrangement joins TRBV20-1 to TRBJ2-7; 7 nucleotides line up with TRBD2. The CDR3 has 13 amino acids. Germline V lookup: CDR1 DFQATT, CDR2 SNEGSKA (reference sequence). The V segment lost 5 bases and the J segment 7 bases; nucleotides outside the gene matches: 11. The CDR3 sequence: CSASAGTRREQYF. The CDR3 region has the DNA TGCAGTGCTTCAGCGGGAACTAGACGGGAGCAGTACTTC.

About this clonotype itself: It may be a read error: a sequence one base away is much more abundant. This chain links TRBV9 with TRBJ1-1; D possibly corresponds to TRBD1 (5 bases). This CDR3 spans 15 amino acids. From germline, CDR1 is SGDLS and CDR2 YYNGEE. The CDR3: CTSTPGQPPNTEAFF. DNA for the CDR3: TGTACCAGCACTCCAGGGCAGCCACCGAACACTGAAGCTTTCTTT.

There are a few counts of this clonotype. The CDR3 sequence: CASSYLGGGAADTQYF. DNA for the CDR3: TGTGCCAGCAGTTACCTTGGCGGGGGGGCGGCTGATACGCAGTATTTT. This chain connects TRBV6-2 or TRBV6-3 to TRBJ2-3, with 9 bases aligning to TRBD2. The CDR3 totals 16 residues. CDR1 is MNHEY, CDR2 SVGEGT, per germline. V trimming: 2 bases; J trimming: 6 bases; junction bases outside the gene matches: 9.

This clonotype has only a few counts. In nucleotides, the CDR3 is TGTGCCAGCAGTTTAAGTCGGAAAAACATTCAGTACTTC. Translated, it gives CASSLSRKNIQYF. The chain has TRBV12-3 or TRBV12-4 and TRBJ2-4; D is uncertain. Trimming left V 2 bases short and J 4 bases short, with 6 bases between. This CDR3 spans 13 amino acids.

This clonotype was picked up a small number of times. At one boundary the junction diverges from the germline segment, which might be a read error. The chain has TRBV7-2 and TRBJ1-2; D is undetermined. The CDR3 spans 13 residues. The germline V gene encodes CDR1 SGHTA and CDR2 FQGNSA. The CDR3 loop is CASSLPGIVGSSF. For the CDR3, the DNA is TGTGCCAGCAGCTTACCTGGAATTGTAGGTTCGTCCTTC.

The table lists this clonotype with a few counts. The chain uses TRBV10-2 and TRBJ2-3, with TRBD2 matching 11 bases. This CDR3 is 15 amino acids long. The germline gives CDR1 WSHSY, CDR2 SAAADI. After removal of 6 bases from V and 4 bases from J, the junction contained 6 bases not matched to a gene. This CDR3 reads CASRASGGSADTQYF. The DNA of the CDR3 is TGCGCCAGCAGGGCTAGCGGGGGGAGCGCAGATACGCAGTATTTT.

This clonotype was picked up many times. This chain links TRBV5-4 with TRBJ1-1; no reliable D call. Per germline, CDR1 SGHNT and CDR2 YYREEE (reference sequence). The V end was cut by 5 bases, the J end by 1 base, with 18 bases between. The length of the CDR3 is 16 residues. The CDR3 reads CASSSNTGFWNTEAFF. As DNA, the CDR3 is TGTGCCAGCAGTAGTAATACTGGGTTCTGGAACACTGAAGCTTTCTTT. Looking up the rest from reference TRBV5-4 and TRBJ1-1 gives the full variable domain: ETGVTQSPTHLIKTRGQQVTLRCSSQSGHNTVSWYQQALGQGPQFIFQYYREEENGRGNFPPRFSGLQFPNYSSELNVNALELDDSALYLCASSSNTGFWNTEAFFGQGTRLTVV.

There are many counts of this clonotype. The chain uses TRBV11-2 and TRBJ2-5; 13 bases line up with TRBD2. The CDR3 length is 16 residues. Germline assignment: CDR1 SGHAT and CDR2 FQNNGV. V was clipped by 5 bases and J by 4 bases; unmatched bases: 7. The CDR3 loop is CASSLTSGGAGETQYF. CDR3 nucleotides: TGTGCCAGCAGCCTCACTAGCGGGGGGGCCGGAGAGACCCAGTACTTC.

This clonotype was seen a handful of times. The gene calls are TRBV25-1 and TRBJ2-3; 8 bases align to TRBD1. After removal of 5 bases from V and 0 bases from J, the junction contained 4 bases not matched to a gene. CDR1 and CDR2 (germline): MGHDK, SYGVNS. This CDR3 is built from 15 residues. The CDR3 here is CASSQTGASTDTQYF. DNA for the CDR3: TGTGCCAGCAGTCAGACAGGGGCCAGCACAGATACGCAGTATTTT. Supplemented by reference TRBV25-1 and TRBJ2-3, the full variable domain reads EADIYQTPRYLVIGTGKKITLECSQTMGHDKMYWYQQDPGMELHLIHYSYGVNSTEKGDLSSESTVSRIRTEHFPLTLESARPSHTSQYLCASSQTGASTDTQYFGPGTRLTVL.